The TCR beta chain described here comes from a study of blood T cells in healthy people across ages. V was clipped by 3 bases and J by 4 bases, with 10 bases between them. CDR1 is SGDLS, CDR2 YYNGEE, per germline. CDR3 length equals 14 residues. For the second PCR, which ran for roughly 7 to 11 cycles, a sample-barcoded 5' primer and a J-beta primer mix were used. Template switching added a 12-random-nucleotide identifier to every cDNA molecule. A single record per CDR3 protein comes from TCRdb applying MiXCR to the 5' RACE reads. The profile shows more than 1,000,000 distinct CDR3 sequences, about 25% of them singletons. This clonotype has just a few counts. This sample also belongs to another study, concerning T cells of mothers and their children. That work adds: Evidence of persistent microchimeric T cell clones was absent.

This chain connects TRBV9 to TRBJ1-4, with no clear D. The TCR was taken from a girl under 10 years old in good health. Input material: blood. The CDR3 here is CASSGGPGNEKLFF. The CDR3 DNA reads TGTGCCAGCAGCGGAGGACCGGGTAATGAAAAACTGTTTTTT.